The 24 T cell receptor beta chains given below trace back to one sample, sequenced in a study of blood T cell repertoires in COVID-19. Using immunoSEQ multiplex PCR, the repertoire was profiled, and TCRdb retains in-frame clones only, with some absent. The sample holds 300,000 to 450,000 clones, around 87% seen once. Input material: PBMCs or T cells enriched from blood (not recorded which). Receptor source: a man in his forties or fifties in a cohort exposed to, infected with or recovered from COVID-19 (not recorded which).

This clone was observed a handful of times. The gene calls are TRBV6-1 and TRBJ1-2; the match to TRBD1 covers 9 bases. V was pared by 3 bases and J by 6 bases, with 8 bases of the junction left unmatched. CDR3 length: 15 amino acids. The germline V gene has CDR1 MNHNS and CDR2 SASEGT. This CDR3 reads CASSDRTGGRDGYTF. DNA of the CDR3: TGTGCCAGCAGTGACCGAACAGGGGGCAGGGATGGCTACACCTTC.

This chain joins TRBV27 and TRBJ1-3, with D maybe TRBD1 (6 bases). The V and J ends lost 5 bases and 4 bases respectively, with 18 bases between them. CDR1 is MNHEY, CDR2 SMNVEV, per germline (reference sequence). The CDR3 runs to 16 residues. Here the CDR3 DNA reads TGTGCCAGCAGTAAGGGACATGGGGAGCTCGGAAACACCATATATTTT. Encoded protein: CASSKGHGELGNTIYF.

This clone was counted a single time. J is TRBJ2-7 and V is TRBV27; possibly TRBD1 for D (5 bases). The germline V and J ends were trimmed by 3 bases and 1 base, with 19 bases remaining between them. CDR1 and CDR2 (germline): MNHEY, SMNVEV (reference sequence). This CDR3 is built from 17 residues. The CDR3 bases are TGTGCCAGCAGTTTCCGAAAGACAGACTTGTTGTCCTACGAGCAGTACTTC. Protein sequence: CASSFRKTDLLSYEQYF.

This chain joins TRBV6-1 and TRBJ2-5; TRBD2 is a possible D gene (6 bases). This CDR3 contains 15 residues. Looked up from germline, CDR1 is MNHNS and CDR2 is SASEGT. The V and J ends lost 3 bases and 5 bases respectively, with 16 bases between them. CDR3 sequence (DNA): TGTGCCAGCAGTGATAGCGGCCCTGGGAGGGAGACCCAGTACTTC. It codes for CASSDSGPGRETQYF.

In the case of this clone: The sample carries other DNA sequences with the same CDR3. The rearrangement links TRBV7-3 to TRBJ2-5; 7 bases agree with TRBD1. The CDR3 has 13 residues. The V segment lost 5 bases and the J segment 2 bases; nucleotides outside the gene matches: 2. Germline CDR1 SGHTA, CDR2 FQGTGA. The DNA of the CDR3 is TGTGCCAGCAGCCGGGACAGTCAAGAGACCCAGTACTTC. Its translation is CASSRDSQETQYF.

The rearrangement joins TRBV11-2 to TRBJ2-3; maybe TRBD2 (5 bases). The V end was cut by 5 bases, the J end by 3 bases, with 9 bases between. The germline V gene has CDR1 SGHAT and CDR2 FQNNGV. There are 13 residues in the CDR3. CDR3 coding DNA: TGTGCCAGCAGCCCGGGGAGTACAGATACGCAGTATTTT. It encodes CASSPGSTDTQYF.

Details on this clone: This CDR3 is also generated by other DNA sequences in the sample. The chain links TRBV2 to TRBJ2-7; D unresolved. This CDR3 is built from 11 residues. Germline CDR1 is SNHLY and CDR2 is FYNNEI. Trimming shortened V by 4 bases and J by 3 bases, and 4 bases separated the two germline ends. The CDR3 region is CASSARYEQYF. The CDR3 region has the DNA TGTGCCAGCAGTGCCCGCTACGAGCAGTACTTC. The full variable domain, in which reference TRBV2 and TRBJ2-7 provide the parts outside the CDR3, is EPEVTQTPSHQVTQMGQEVILRCVPISNHLYFYWYRQILGQKVEFLVSFYNNEISEKSEIFDDQFSVERPDGSNFTLKIRSTKLEDSAMYFCASSARYEQYFGPGTRLTVT.

V gene TRBV6-5 combines with J gene TRBJ2-5; 10 nucleotides agree with TRBD1. Germline loops: CDR1 MNHEY, CDR2 SVGAGI. This CDR3 spans 15 amino acids. Unmatched junction bases numbered 6, after V lost 6 bases and J lost 2 bases. Here the CDR3 reads CASSDRGLGQETQYF. The DNA of the CDR3 is TGTGCCAGCAGCGACAGGGGGCTCGGACAAGAGACCCAGTACTTC.

V and J are TRBV19 and TRBJ1-5; 8 bases align to TRBD1. Germline V gene data show CDR1 as LNHDA and CDR2 as SQIVND (reference sequence). The CDR3 contains 12 residues. Trimming took 7 bases from V and 7 from J; bases not matched to a gene: 3. DNA of the CDR3: TGTGCCAGTAAGACAGGGGACCAGCCCCAGCATTTT. Translated, it gives CASKTGDQPQHF. The complete variable domain, with remaining parts taken from reference TRBV19 and TRBJ1-5, reads DGGITQSPKYLFRKEGQNVTLSCEQNLNHDAMYWYRQDPGQGLRLIYYSQIVNDFQKGDIAEGYSVSREKKESFPLTVTSAQKNPTAFYLCASKTGDQPQHFGDGTRLSIL.

The CDR3 bases are TGTGCCAGCAGCCGAGGGACTAGCGGGAGGGCCAGGGTAGATACGCAGTATTTT. Encoded protein: CASSRGTSGRARVDTQYF. This rearrangement joins TRBV5-5 to TRBJ2-3, with 16 positions matching TRBD2. Losses at the gene ends were 4 bases for V and 5 bases for J; bases not matched to a gene: 10. Germline V gene data show CDR1 as SGHKS and CDR2 as YYEKEE (reference sequence). The CDR3 covers 18 residues.

This clone has just a few counts. CDR3 sequence reads: CASSVRDSVNTEAFF. The CDR3 nucleotides are TGTGCCAGCTCAGTAAGGGACAGTGTAAACACTGAAGCTTTCTTT. The genes are TRBV18 and TRBJ1-1; the match to TRBD1 covers 7 bases. Germline-derived CDR1 and CDR2 are KGHSH and LQKENI. The CDR3 has 15 amino acids. Losses at the gene ends were 5 bases for V and 2 bases for J; bases not matched to a gene: 8. Full variable domain (rest looked up from reference TRBV18 and TRBJ1-1): NAGVMQNPRHLVRRRGQEARLRCSPMKGHSHVYWYRQLPEEGLKFMVYLQKENIIDESGMPKERFSAEFPKEGPSILRIQQVVRGDSAAYFCASSVRDSVNTEAFFGQGTRLTVV.

This clone was found a few times. J is TRBJ1-2 and V is TRBV5-1, with D tentatively TRBD1 (5 bases). V was clipped by 4 bases and J by 4 bases, with 17 bases between them. Germline CDR1 SGHRS, CDR2 YFSETQ. This CDR3 region has 15 residues. CDR3 coding DNA: TGCGCCAGCAGCGCAGGACAAGGTACGGTCTATGGCTACACCTTC. This translates into CASSAGQGTVYGYTF.

The chain has TRBV18 and TRBJ2-2; D is perhaps TRBD1 (6 bases). This CDR3 comprises 14 residues. The V end was cut by 2 bases, the J end by 3 bases, with 7 bases between. CDR1 and CDR2 (germline): KGHSH, LQKENI. This CDR3 reads CASSPGQYTGELFF. Here the CDR3 DNA reads TGTGCCAGCTCACCAGGACAGTACACCGGGGAGCTGTTTTTT.

Only one count was recorded for this clone. The chain's CDR3 is CASSVATYSGNTIYF. DNA of the CDR3: TGTGCCAGCAGCGTAGCCACCTACTCTGGAAACACCATATATTTT. The V call is TRBV9, the J call TRBJ1-3; the D is unclear. In germline, CDR1 is SGDLS, CDR2 YYNGEE. V was shortened by 0 bases and J by 0 bases, with 7 bases between the two germline ends. The length of the CDR3 is 15 residues.

The chain couples TRBV29-1 to TRBJ2-1, with a weak D call TRBD2 (5 bases). The V and J ends lost 0 bases and 0 bases respectively, with 12 bases between them. The CDR3 loop spans 16 amino acids. Germline CDR1 is SQVTM and CDR2 is ANQGSEA. Here the CDR3 reads CSVEDGRVNSYNEQFF. For the CDR3, the DNA is TGCAGCGTTGAAGATGGGCGGGTTAACTCCTACAATGAGCAGTTCTTC.

The CDR3 region has the DNA TGTGCCAGCAGCCCCGGACAGGGGGTTTTTTCACCCCTCCACTTT. Encoded protein: CASSPGQGVFSPLHF. This chain connects TRBV7-3 to TRBJ1-6, with TRBD1 matching over 10 bases. Unmatched junction bases numbered 7, after V lost 5 bases and J lost 9 bases. The CDR3 length is 15 residues. Germline V gene sequence: CDR1 SGHTA, CDR2 FQGTGA.

This chain uses TRBV1 with TRBJ1-4. TRBV1 is reported as a pseudogene. The CDR3 runs 18 residues. CDR3 loop: CTSSQTGKTNATNEKLFF. CDR3 nucleotide sequence: TGCACCAGCAGCCAAACCGGGAAAACTAATGCAACTAATGAAAAACTGTTTTTT.

The chain recombines TRBV10-3 with TRBJ1-5, with D perhaps matching TRBD1 (5 bases). This CDR3 spans 15 amino acids. Germline V gene sequence: CDR1 ENHRY, CDR2 SYGVKD. The ends were cut back, 0 bases at V and 4 bases at J, with 10 bases in the middle. DNA for the CDR3: TGTGCCATCAGTGAGTCGACAGTACCTAATCAGCCCCAGCATTTT. Encoded protein: CAISESTVPNQPQHF.

To note about this clone: Other nucleotide sequences from this sample produce the same CDR3. J is TRBJ1-3 and V is TRBV7-9, with D uncertain. The V end lost 1 base, the J end lost 1 base, and 5 bases lay between the germline ends. Germline V lookup: CDR1 SEHNR, CDR2 FQNEAQ (reference sequence). The CDR3 is 14 residues long. As DNA, the CDR3 is TGTGCCAGCAGCTTAGGCAGTTCTGGAAACACCATATATTTT. Amino acid sequence: CASSLGSSGNTIYF.

This clone was recorded a few times. The CDR3 region has the DNA TGCGCCAGCAGCTTGGAAGTCCGGTATGGCTACACCTTC. Its translation is CASSLEVRYGYTF. This chain joins TRBV5-1 and TRBJ1-2; the D is unclear. The CDR3 totals 13 residues. V shed 0 bases and J shed 5 bases, with 8 bases lying between them. Germline values: CDR1 SGHRS, CDR2 YFSETQ.

The chain couples TRBV11-2 to TRBJ2-1; 9 bases match TRBD2. V lost 1 base and J lost 5; bases outside the gene matches: 3. Germline V gene sequence: CDR1 SGHAT, CDR2 FQNNGV. This CDR3 has 15 amino acids. The CDR3 nucleotides are TGTGCCAGCAGCTTAGCTAGCGGGACGGACAATGAGCAGTTCTTC. It is translated as CASSLASGTDNEQFF. Looking up the rest from reference TRBV11-2 and TRBJ2-1 gives the full variable domain: EAGVAQSPRYKIIEKRQSVAFWCNPISGHATLYWYQQILGQGPKLLIQFQNNGVVDDSQLPKDRFSAERLKGVDSTLKIQPAKLEDSAVYLCASSLASGTDNEQFFGPGTRLTVL.

This chain uses TRBV5-5 with TRBJ2-7; D unclear. The V end lost 0 bases, the J end lost 10 bases, and 14 bases lay between the germline ends. The CDR3 has 13 amino acids. CDR1 and CDR2 from the germline V gene are SGHKS and YYEKEE (reference sequence). For the CDR3, the DNA is TGTGCCAGCAGCTTGGACTTCTTTACGCAACAGTACTTC. This encodes CASSLDFFTQQYF.

This chain joins TRBV7-2 and TRBJ2-2; tentatively, D is TRBD1 (6 bases). Trimming left V 2 bases short and J 4 bases short, with 17 bases between. The CDR3 consists of 17 residues. CDR1 is SGHTA and CDR2 is FQGNSA in the germline V gene. CDR3 coding DNA: TGTGCCAGCAGCTTAACCCCCTCCGGGACAACCACCGGGGAGCTGTTTTTT. This gives the protein CASSLTPSGTTTGELFF.

This sequence joins TRBV28 and TRBJ2-1, with 7 bases that match TRBD2. There are 16 residues in the CDR3. Unmatched junction bases numbered 10, after V lost 2 bases and J lost 6 bases. Germline CDR1 is MDHEN and CDR2 is SYDVKM. The DNA of the CDR3 is TGTGCCAGCAGTTTAAAAACGCGGGAGTATATCAATGAGCAGTTCTTC. Protein: CASSLKTREYINEQFF.